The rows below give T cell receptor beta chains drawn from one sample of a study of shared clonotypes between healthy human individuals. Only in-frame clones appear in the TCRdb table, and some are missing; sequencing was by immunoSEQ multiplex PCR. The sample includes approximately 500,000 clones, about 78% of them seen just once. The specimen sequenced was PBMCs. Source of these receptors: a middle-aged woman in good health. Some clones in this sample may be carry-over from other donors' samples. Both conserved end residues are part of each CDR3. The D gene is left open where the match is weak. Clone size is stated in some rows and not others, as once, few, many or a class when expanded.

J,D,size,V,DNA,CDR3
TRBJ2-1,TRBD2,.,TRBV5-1,TGCGCCAGCAGCCCCTCTAGCGGAAACAATGAGCAGTTCTTC,CASSPSSGNNEQFF
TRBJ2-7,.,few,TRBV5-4,TGTGCCAGCAGCTTGGACCCAGGGAACGAGCAGTACTTC,CASSLDPGNEQYF
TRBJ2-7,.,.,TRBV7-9,TGTGCCAGCAGCTTAGCGACCGGGGGGCGATCCTACGAGCAGTACTTC,CASSLATGGRSYEQYF
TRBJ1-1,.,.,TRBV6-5,TGTGCCAGCAGTTGGGGGCATACTGAAGCTTTCTTT,CASSWGHTEAFF
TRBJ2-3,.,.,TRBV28,TGTGCCAGCTCCTCCGGGGGTGCGTCCACAGATACGCAGTATTTT,CASSSGGASTDTQYF
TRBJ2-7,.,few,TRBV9,TGTGCCAGCAGCGTAGACGGGGACTACGAGCAGTACTTC,CASSVDGDYEQYF
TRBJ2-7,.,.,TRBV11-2,TGTGCCAGCAGCGCGATTCAAGGTGGGGTAGGTGAGCAGTACTTC,CASSAIQGGVGEQYF
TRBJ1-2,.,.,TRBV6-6,TGTGCCAGCAGTTGGGACCCGGCAGGGTCTGGCTACGCCTTC,CASSWDPAGSGYAF
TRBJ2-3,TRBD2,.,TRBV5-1,TGCGCCAGCAGCCTGACTAGCGGGAGCGCAGATACGCAGTATTTT,CASSLTSGSADTQYF
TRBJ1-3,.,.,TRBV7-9,TGTGCCAGCAGCTTATGGGCAGACCTCTCTGGAAACACCATATATTTT,CASSLWADLSGNTIYF
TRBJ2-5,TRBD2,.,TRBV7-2,TGTGCCAGCAGCTCGGGACTAGCGGGAGCAGAGACCCAGTACTTC,CASSSGLAGAETQYF
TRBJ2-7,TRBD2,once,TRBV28,TGTGCCAGCAGTTCCGGACTAGCGGGAAGGGAGCAGTACTTC,CASSSGLAGREQYF
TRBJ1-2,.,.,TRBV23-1,TGCGCCAGCAAACAAGGGCCACTGAAGTTCCATGGCTACACCTTC,CASKQGPLKFHGYTF
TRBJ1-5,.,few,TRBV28,TGTGCCAGCAGTGTAGGGGGGAGAATGAACAATCAGCCCCAGCATTTT,CASSVGGRMNNQPQHF
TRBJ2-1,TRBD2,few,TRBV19,TGTGCCAGTAGTACTCCGGGACTAGCGGCGGGGGTTTTCTTC,CASSTPGLAAGVFF
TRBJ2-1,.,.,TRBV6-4,TGTGCCAGCAGTCTAAGGGAGGCGACGGCGCAGTTCTTC,CASSLREATAQFF
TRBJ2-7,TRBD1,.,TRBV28,TGTGCCAGCAGTTCATCCGGGACAGGGATCCACGAGCAGTACTTC,CASSSSGTGIHEQYF
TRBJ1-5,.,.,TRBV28,TGTGCCAGCAGTTTAGGGTCCCAGCCCGATCAGCCCCAGCATTTT,CASSLGSQPDQPQHF
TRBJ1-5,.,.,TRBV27,TGTGCCAGCCCCTCGGGAGGGCCCAATCAGCCCCAGCATTTT,CASPSGGPNQPQHF
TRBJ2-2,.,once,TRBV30,TGTGCCTGGAGTGTAATTGGTAGGCCCGGGGAGCTGTTTTTT,CAWSVIGRPGELFF
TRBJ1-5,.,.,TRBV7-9,TGTGCCAGCGGCCTGACCGGCAATCAGCCCCAGCATTTT,CASGLTGNQPQHF
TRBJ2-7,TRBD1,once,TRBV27,TGTGCCAGCAGCCCACGGGACAGGACCTACGAGCAGTACTTC,CASSPRDRTYEQYF
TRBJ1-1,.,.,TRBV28,TGTGCCACAGGGGAGGTGAACACTGAAGCTTTCTTT,CATGEVNTEAFF
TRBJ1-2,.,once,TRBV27,TGTGCCAGCAGTTTATCACAGGGTCGAGCTTTATATGGCTACACCTTC,CASSLSQGRALYGYTF
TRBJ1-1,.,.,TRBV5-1,TGCGCCAGCAGCTCGGACAGAAGGAACACTGAAGCTTTCTTT,CASSSDRRNTEAFF
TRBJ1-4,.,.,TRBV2,TGTGCCAGCAGTGCCGAGACGAATGAAAAACTGTTTTTT,CASSAETNEKLFF
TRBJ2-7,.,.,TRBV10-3,TGTGCCATCAATAGGGGAGGGGGAGGGGGCTACGAGCAGTACTTC,CAINRGGGGGYEQYF
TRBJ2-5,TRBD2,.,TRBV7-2,TGTGCCAGCAGTCGGACTAGCGGCAACTCAGAGACCCAGTACTTC,CASSRTSGNSETQYF
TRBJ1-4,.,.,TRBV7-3,TGTGCCAGCAGCCCACCCCTGGACGGAGCAACTAATGAAAAACTGTTTTTT,CASSPPLDGATNEKLFF
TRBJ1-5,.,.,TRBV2,TGTGCCAGCAGTGTGGATTCAAGGGGCCTTAGCAATCAGCCCCAGCATTTT,CASSVDSRGLSNQPQHF
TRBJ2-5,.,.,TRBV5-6,TGTGCCAGCAGTCTCGGCGGGGTGGTTGCGGCCCGCCGTCAAGAGACCCAGTACTTC,CASSLGGVVAARRQETQYF
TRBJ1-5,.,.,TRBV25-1,TGTGCCAGCAGTGAATCGTTGGGGGACAATCAGCCCCAGCATTTT,CASSESLGDNQPQHF
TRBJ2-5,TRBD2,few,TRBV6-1,TGTGCCAGCAGCGTGACTAGCGGGAGGGAGGAGACCCAGTACTTC,CASSVTSGREETQYF
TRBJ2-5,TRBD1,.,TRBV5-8,TGTGCCAGCAGCTTGGGGACAGGCAACCAAGAGACCCAGTACTTC,CASSLGTGNQETQYF
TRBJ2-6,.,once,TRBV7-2,TGTGCCAGCAGCTTAGTTTCCGATACCTCTGGGGCCAACGTCCTGACTTTC,CASSLVSDTSGANVLTF
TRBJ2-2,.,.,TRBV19,TGTGCCAGTAGTATGGAAGGGGGAACCGGGGAGCTGTTTTTT,CASSMEGGTGELFF
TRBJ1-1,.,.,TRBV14,TGTGCCAGCATCAATCGGGGGTACATCTACTTT,CASINRGYIYF
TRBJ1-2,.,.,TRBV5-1,TGCGCCAGCAGCCCCGATCCGCAAGCTAACTATGGCTACACCTTC,CASSPDPQANYGYTF
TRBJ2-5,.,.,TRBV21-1,TGTGCCAGCAGCAAAAGTATTCCCCCTACAGTAGCTATAAGCTTCGAGGGGCGCCAAGAGACCCAGTACTTC,CASSKSIPPTVAISFEGRQETQYF
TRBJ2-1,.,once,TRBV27,TGTGCCAGCAGTTTAGGATCCTACAATGAGCAGTTCTTC,CASSLGSYNEQFF
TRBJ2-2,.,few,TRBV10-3,TGTGCCTACTCGTTGGGTACCGGGGAGCTGTTTTTT,CAYSLGTGELFF
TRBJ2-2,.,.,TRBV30,TGTGCCTGGAGTGTAAGTCACACCGGGGAGCTGTTTTTT,CAWSVSHTGELFF
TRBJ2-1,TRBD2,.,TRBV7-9,TGTGCCAGCAGCCGACTTAGGGGCGCTAGCGGGTCTTTCTACAATGAGCAGTTCTTC,CASSRLRGASGSFYNEQFF
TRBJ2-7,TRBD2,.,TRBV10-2,TGCGCCAGCAACACCGGACGGGGACTAGCGGGTGAGCTCGAGCAGTACTTC,CASNTGRGLAGELEQYF
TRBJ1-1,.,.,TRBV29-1,TGCAGCGTTCCCGTACAGGGAATGAACACTGAAGCTTTCTTT,CSVPVQGMNTEAFF
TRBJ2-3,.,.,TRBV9,TGTGCCAGCAGCGTAGGGGTGACGGATACGCAGTATTTT,CASSVGVTDTQYF
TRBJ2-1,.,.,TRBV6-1,TGTGCCAGCAGTGCCCGTGGGGGACCTAGCTCCTACAATGAGCAGTTCTTC,CASSARGGPSSYNEQFF